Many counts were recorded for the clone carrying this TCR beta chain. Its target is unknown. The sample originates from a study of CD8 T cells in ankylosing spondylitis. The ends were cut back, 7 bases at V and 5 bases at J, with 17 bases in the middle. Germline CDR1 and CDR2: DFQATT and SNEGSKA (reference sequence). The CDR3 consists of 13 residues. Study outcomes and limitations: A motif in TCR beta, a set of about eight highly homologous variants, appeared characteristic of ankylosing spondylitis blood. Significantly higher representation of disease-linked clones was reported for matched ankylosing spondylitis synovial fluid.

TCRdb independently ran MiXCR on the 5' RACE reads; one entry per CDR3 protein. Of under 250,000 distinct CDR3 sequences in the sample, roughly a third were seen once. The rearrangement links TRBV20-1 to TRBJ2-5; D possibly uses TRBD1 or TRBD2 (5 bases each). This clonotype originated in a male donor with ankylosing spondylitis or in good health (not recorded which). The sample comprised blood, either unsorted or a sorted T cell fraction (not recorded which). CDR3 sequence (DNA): TGCAGTGTTCGGGACCCCCTTCGGGAGACCCAGTACTTC. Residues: CSVRDPLRETQYF.